A selection of T cell receptor beta chains follows, all from one sample in a study of blood T cell repertoires in COVID-19. Clones were sequenced by immunoSEQ multiplex PCR, and TCRdb holds only the in-frame ones, with some missing. In the table there are about 330,000 clones, around 90% of which are singletons. What was sequenced was peripheral blood. The receptors were sampled from a young man with COVID-19, enrolled during active disease. Each CDR3 is given with its conserved first and last residue. The order of the fields is J gene, V gene, CDR3 protein.

>TRBJ1-5|TRBV15
CATSPRGLAENQPQHF
>TRBJ2-1|TRBV27
CASKTGYNEQFF
>TRBJ1-1|TRBV10-3
CATRSRDTEAFF
>TRBJ2-6|TRBV2
CASSEATVDRGTGANVLTF
>TRBJ2-2|TRBV7-5
CARSPLGQGMNTGELFF
>TRBJ2-2|TRBV24-1
CATSGTGKDTGELFF
>TRBJ1-5|TRBV7-9
CASSLSTGLGNQPQHF
>TRBJ1-1|TRBV18
CASSRDRRGAFF
>TRBJ2-2|TRBV5-4
CASSLDRESRELFF
>TRBJ2-2|TRBV27
CASSLAGNTGELFF
>TRBJ2-1|TRBV6-2/TRBV6-3
CASSYSMGESGSSYNEQFF
>TRBJ1-1|TRBV18
CASSPPDRVWTEAFF